These 13 T cell receptor beta chains came from one sample sequenced in a study of cytomegalovirus exposure and HLA in healthy donors. The PCR contained 60 Vbeta and 13 Jbeta primers. TCRdb's copy holds only in-frame clones and misses some; the assay was immunoSEQ multiplex PCR. The sample includes about 120,000 clones, around 77% of them seen just once. Sequencing input: PBMCs. The receptors shown here come from a male donor in good health and CMV-seropositive.

The V gene is TRBV27, the J gene TRBJ2-2; no clear D gene. Per the germline V gene, CDR1 is MNHEY and CDR2 is SMNVEV (reference sequence). Trimming shortened V by 7 bases and J by 2 bases, and 11 bases separated the two germline ends. The CDR3 has 14 residues. For the CDR3, the DNA is TGTGCCAGCACGGGTCTAATAAACACCGGGGAGCTGTTTTTT. This translates into CASTGLINTGELFF.

The chain links TRBV5-4 to TRBJ2-1; TRBD2 matches at 9 bases. V gave up 9 bases and J gave up 0 bases; unmatched junction bases: 13. Germline assignment: CDR1 SGHNT and CDR2 YYREEE (reference sequence). There are 17 residues in the CDR3. As DNA, the CDR3 is TGTGCCACCCAGGACGGGCGGGGGGGGCTCTCCTACAATGAGCAGTTCTTC. Its protein product is CATQDGRGGLSYNEQFF.

The DNA of the CDR3 is TGTGCCAGCAGTTTATTACGGGAGGGCCTGAATGAGCAGTTCTTC. Translating gives CASSLLREGLNEQFF. The chain carries TRBV28 and TRBJ2-1; 8 positions match TRBD2. V shed 1 base, J shed 7 bases, and the junction held 6 bases outside the gene matches. There are 15 residues in the CDR3. In germline, CDR1 is MDHEN, CDR2 SYDVKM.

The CDR3 region is CASSSTGQGAPNYGYTF. CDR3 bases: TGCGCCAGCAGCTCCACGGGACAGGGGGCGCCTAACTATGGCTACACCTTC. The J gene is TRBJ1-2, the V gene TRBV5-1, with 12 bases that match TRBD1. Germline CDR1 is SGHRS and CDR2 is YFSETQ. This CDR3 has 17 residues. With 3 bases clipped from V and 0 bases from J, the junction kept 6 bases outside the gene matches. Together with reference TRBV5-1 and TRBJ1-2, the CDR3 gives the full variable domain: KAGVTQTPRYLIKTRGQQVTLSCSPISGHRSVSWYQQTPGQGLQFLFEYFSETQRNKGNFPGRFSGRQFSNSRSEMNVSTLELGDSALYLCASSSTGQGAPNYGYTFGSGTRLTVV.

The CDR3 sequence is CASTGGSGGATDTQYF. The CDR3, as DNA: TGTGCCAGCACCGGGGGTAGCGGGGGGGCCACAGATACGCAGTATTTT. The chain couples TRBV2 to TRBJ2-3, with 11 bases identical to TRBD2. CDR3 length: 16 amino acids. With V trimmed by 7 bases and J by 2 bases, 8 bases remained unmatched. Germline V gene lookup returns CDR1 SNHLY and CDR2 FYNNEI. The full variable domain, rest sourced from reference TRBV2 and TRBJ2-3, is EPEVTQTPSHQVTQMGQEVILRCVPISNHLYFYWYRQILGQKVEFLVSFYNNEISEKSEIFDDQFSVERPDGSNFTLKIRSTKLEDSAMYFCASTGGSGGATDTQYFGPGTRLTVL.

The DNA for the CDR3 is TGTGCCAGCAGGGACAGGGGAGGAGAGCAGTACTTC. It specifies CASRDRGGEQYF. This chain links TRBV2 with TRBJ2-7; 9 bases match TRBD1. This CDR3 region has 12 residues. Trimming took 6 bases from V and 7 from J; bases not matched to a gene: 4. Germline V gene data show CDR1 as SNHLY and CDR2 as FYNNEI.

The chain couples TRBV7-9 to TRBJ1-1; no reliable D call. The CDR3 runs 15 residues. Trimming stripped 5 bases from V and 0 bases from J, with 13 bases between. Germline values: CDR1 SEHNR, CDR2 FQNEAQ (reference sequence). The CDR3 DNA is TGTGCCAGCAGCCCAACGCGGCAAATGAACACTGAAGCTTTCTTT. Its translation is CASSPTRQMNTEAFF.

The chain uses TRBV28 and TRBJ2-3; 12 positions match TRBD1. This CDR3 spans 15 amino acids. Per germline, CDR1 MDHEN and CDR2 SYDVKM. V trimming: 5 bases; J trimming: 7 bases; junction bases outside the gene matches: 7. This CDR3 is CASSAPGTGGNTQYF. CDR3 DNA: TGTGCCAGCAGTGCTCCCGGGACAGGGGGCAATACGCAGTATTTT.

The chain couples TRBV5-5 to TRBJ1-2; 10 bases agree with TRBD1. CDR3 length: 15 residues. Per the germline V gene, CDR1 is SGHKS and CDR2 is YYEKEE (reference sequence). The trim removed 3 bases at V and 4 bases at J, leaving 6 bases unmatched. CDR3 residues: CASSSGQGRSYGYTF. CDR3 coding DNA: TGTGCCAGCAGCTCGGGACAGGGGAGAAGCTATGGCTACACCTTC.

The CDR3 bases are TGCGCCAGCAGCCCGGGACAGGGGCACGATCAGCCCCAGCATTTT. Its translation: CASSPGQGHDQPQHF. V and J are TRBV5-1 and TRBJ1-5, with 10 positions matching TRBD1. The CDR3 is 15 amino acids. Trimming cost V 4 bases and J 5 bases; bases outside gene matches: 6. The germline V gene has CDR1 SGHRS and CDR2 YFSETQ.

The chain joins TRBV6-1 to TRBJ2-7, with a tentative D call TRBD1 (6 bases). The CDR3 contains 12 residues. Trimming left V 5 bases short and J 6 bases short, with 11 bases between. Germline CDR1 MNHNS, CDR2 SASEGT. The CDR3 sequence: CASSQQGGEQYF. The CDR3 bases are TGTGCCAGCAGTCAACAGGGCGGCGAGCAGTACTTC.

This rearrangement joins TRBV6-1 to TRBJ2-1; 8 nucleotides align to TRBD2. The CDR3 covers 12 residues. The germline V gene has CDR1 MNHNS and CDR2 SASEGT. V lost 8 bases, J lost 10 bases, and 7 bases stayed unmatched. As DNA, the CDR3 is TGTGCCAGCTCCCCCGCTAGCGGGGAGCAGTTCTTC. Encoded protein: CASSPASGEQFF.

Note on this clone: One junction end disagrees with the germline gene, perhaps due to a read error. The chain is built from TRBV7-9 and TRBJ1-2, with D maybe TRBD1 (6 bases). Germline loops: CDR1 SEHNR, CDR2 FQNEAQ (reference sequence). The CDR3 is 16 amino acids. The CDR3 region is CSSSLSPGEGFYGYTF. DNA for the CDR3: TGTTCCAGCAGCTTATCCCCAGGGGAAGGGTTCTATGGCTACACCTTC.